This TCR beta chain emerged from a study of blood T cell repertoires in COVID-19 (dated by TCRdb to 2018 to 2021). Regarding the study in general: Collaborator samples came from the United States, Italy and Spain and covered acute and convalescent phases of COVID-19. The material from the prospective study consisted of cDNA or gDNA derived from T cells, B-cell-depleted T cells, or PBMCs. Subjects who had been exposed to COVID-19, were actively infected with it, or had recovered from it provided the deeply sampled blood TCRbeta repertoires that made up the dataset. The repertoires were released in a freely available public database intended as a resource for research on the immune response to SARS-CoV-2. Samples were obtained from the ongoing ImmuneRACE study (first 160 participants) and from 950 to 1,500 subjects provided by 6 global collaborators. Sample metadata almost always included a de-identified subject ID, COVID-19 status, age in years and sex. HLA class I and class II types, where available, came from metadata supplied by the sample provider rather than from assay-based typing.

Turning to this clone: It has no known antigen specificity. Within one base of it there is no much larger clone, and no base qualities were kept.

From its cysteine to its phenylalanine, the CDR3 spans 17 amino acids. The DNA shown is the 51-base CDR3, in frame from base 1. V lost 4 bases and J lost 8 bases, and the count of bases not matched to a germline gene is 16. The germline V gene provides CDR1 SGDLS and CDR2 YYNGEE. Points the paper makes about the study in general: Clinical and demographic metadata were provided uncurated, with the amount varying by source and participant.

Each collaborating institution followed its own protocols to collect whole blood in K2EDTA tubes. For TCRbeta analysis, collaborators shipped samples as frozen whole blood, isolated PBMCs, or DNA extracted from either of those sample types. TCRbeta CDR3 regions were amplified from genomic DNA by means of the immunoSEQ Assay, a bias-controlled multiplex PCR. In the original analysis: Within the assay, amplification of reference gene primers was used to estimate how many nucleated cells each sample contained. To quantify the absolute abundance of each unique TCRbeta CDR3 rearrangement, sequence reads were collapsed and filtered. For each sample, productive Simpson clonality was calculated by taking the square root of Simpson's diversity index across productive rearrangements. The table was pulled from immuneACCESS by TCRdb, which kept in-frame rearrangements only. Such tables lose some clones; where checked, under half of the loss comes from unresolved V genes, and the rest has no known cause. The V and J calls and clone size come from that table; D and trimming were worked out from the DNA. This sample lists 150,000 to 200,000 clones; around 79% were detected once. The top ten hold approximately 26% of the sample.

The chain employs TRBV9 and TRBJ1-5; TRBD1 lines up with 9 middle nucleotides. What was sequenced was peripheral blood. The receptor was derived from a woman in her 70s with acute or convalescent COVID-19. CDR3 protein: CASSPGPAGTGIKPQHF. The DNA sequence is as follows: TGTGCCAGCAGCCCAGGCCCCGCCGGGACAGGGATCAAGCCCCAGCATTTT. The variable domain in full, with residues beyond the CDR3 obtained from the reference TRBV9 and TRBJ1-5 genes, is DSGVTQTPKHLITATGQRVTLRCSPRSGDLSVYWYQQSLDQGLQFLIQYYNGEERAKGNILERFSAQQFPDLHSELNLSSLELGDSALYFCASSPGPAGTGIKPQHFGDGTRLSIL.